This T cell receptor beta chain was recovered during a study of T cells after yellow fever vaccination (dated by TCRdb to about 2019). About the investigation overall: Libraries from fractions with low cell numbers were prepared with the SMART-Seq v4 Ultra Low Input RNA kit. Two healthy male donors, one aged 18 to 29 and one aged 30 to 40 years, were included in the cohort. To follow T-cell clones before and after primary and booster YFV17D yellow fever vaccination, bulk TCR alpha and beta repertoires were sequenced over time. Blood samples were taken at several timepoints before and after primary and secondary immunization, and bulk PBMC replicates and cell subsets were isolated.

The run used an Illumina NovaSeq 6000. TCR cDNA was made using 5'RACE template switching, a step that added a universal primer site and unique molecular identifiers. Priming of cDNA synthesis was performed from both the TCR alpha and TCR beta constant segments. Library amplification involved two PCR steps, and the second step added sample barcodes and sequencing adapters. Sequencing of the libraries was done on either Illumina HiSeq 2500 (2x100 bp) or NovaSeq (2x150 bp). Regarding the original processing steps: Demultiplexing of reads and collapsing into UMI consensus sequences were performed with MIGEC, and V(D)J alignment was carried out with MiXCR. Vaccine-responding clonotypes were identified with edgeR using replicate PBMC samples, with FDR below 0.01 and a log2 fold change above 5 up to day 15 being required. Each bulk clonotype was labeled CD4 or CD8 based on which sequenced repertoire, CD4 or CD8, contained the clonotype at higher abundance. The raw public reads went through TCRdb reprocessing: fastp at Q25, MiXCR clone calling, in-frame beta chains kept. Every CDR3 protein is listed once, alongside the most common genes and DNA of its rows. TCRdb's processing, not the authors', yielded these V and J calls. This sample is represented by 310,000 or so distinct CDR3 sequences; around 4% of them were singletons. The ten biggest clones cover around 20% of the sample.

This clonotype was found many times. No cognate antigen has been identified for it. The input lacks base qualities; no much larger clone sits a single base away. Sample treatment or condition, as interpreted from the label and publication: live attenuated yellow fever vaccine strain. At every blood-draw timepoint, two biological replicates of bulk PBMCs were collected. A standard Ficoll-Paque protocol was used to isolate PBMCs from peripheral blood. RNA was extracted with TriZol from bulk PBMCs, CD4 and CD8 fractions, and dextramer-positive and dextramer-negative fractions. The paper's findings and limits, for the study overall: The secondary T-cell response was weaker than the primary response but faster, peaking on day 5 instead of day 15. Most clones expanded after primary vaccination were re-detected after the booster (almost 98% of CD4 and 80% to 90% of CD8), suggesting broad memory maintenance. Because the study included only a couple of donors, the extent to which the findings can be generalized is limited. A small fraction of clonotypes appeared in both the CD4 and CD8 compartments, likely as a result of convergent recombination. Computational filtering was needed because FACS-sorted repertoires could contain abundant contaminating clonotypes from the bulk population.

Trimming leaves V shorter by 2 bases and J shorter by 2 bases, with the junction holding 11 bases beyond the gene matches. CDR1 and CDR2 (SGHDN, FVKESK) derive from the germline V gene. Taken from cysteine to phenylalanine, the CDR3 has 17 residues. Here the CDR3 DNA is all that survives: 51 bases in frame from base 1. The receptor was derived from a man younger than 30 who received the YFV17D yellow fever vaccine. The specimen comprised PBMCs, sampled on the day of the yellow fever booster vaccination. The chain uses TRBV14 and TRBJ2-7, with TRBD1 matching 8 junction bases. The CDR3 reads as follows: CASSQLQGANSPYEQYF. The nucleotide sequence reads as follows: TGTGCCAGCAGCCAACTTCAGGGGGCGAACAGTCCCTACGAGCAGTACTTC.